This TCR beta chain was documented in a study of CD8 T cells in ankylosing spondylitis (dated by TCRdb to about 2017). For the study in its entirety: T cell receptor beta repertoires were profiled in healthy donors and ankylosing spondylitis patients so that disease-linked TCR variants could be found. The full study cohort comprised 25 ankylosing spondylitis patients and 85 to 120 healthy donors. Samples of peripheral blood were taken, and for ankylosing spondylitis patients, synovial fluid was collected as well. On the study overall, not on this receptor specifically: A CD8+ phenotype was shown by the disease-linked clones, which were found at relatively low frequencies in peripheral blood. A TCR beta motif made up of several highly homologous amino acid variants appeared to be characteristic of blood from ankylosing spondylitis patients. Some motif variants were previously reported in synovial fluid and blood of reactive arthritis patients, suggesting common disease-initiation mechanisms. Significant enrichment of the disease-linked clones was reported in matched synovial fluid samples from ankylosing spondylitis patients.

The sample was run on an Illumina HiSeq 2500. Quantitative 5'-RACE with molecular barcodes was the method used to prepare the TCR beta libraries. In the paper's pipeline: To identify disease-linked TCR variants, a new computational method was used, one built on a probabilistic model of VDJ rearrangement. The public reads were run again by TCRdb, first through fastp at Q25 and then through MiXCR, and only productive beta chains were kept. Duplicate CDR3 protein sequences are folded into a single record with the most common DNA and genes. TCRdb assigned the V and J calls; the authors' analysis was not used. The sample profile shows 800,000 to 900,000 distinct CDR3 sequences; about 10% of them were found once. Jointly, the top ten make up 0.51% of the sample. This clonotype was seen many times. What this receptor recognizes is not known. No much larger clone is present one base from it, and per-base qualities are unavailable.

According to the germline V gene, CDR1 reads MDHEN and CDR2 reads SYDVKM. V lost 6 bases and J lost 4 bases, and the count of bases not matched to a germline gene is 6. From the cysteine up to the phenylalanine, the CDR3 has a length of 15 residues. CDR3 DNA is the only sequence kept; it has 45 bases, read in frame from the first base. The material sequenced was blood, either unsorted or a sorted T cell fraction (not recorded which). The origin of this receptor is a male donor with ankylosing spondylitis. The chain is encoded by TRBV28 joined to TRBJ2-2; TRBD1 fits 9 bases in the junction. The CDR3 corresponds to CASRGRTGVTGELFF. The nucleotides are TGTGCCAGCAGGGGGAGGACAGGGGTCACCGGGGAGCTGTTTTTT.